The rows below give T cell receptor beta chains drawn from one sample of a study of CD8+ T cells in alopecia areata. Clones were sequenced by immunoSEQ multiplex PCR, and TCRdb holds only the in-frame ones, with some missing. This sample yields over 150,000 clones, of which about 55% are seen a single time; 10% to 11% belongs to the top ten. The source material was CD8+ T cells sorted from blood, sampled at week 24, from a patient treated with tofacitinib. The origin of the receptors is a human donor with alopecia areata. Both conserved end residues are part of each CDR3. Fields, in order: CDR3 length, J gene, V gene, clone size, D gene, CDR3 protein, CDR3 DNA. The D gene is left open where the match is weak. The listing skips clone size in some rows; elsewhere it reads once, few, many or a size class.

14 | TRBJ2-1 | TRBV5-6 | few | NA | CASSLEQTNNEQFF | TGTGCCAGCAGCTTGGAGCAGACCAACAATGAGCAGTTCTTC
14 | TRBJ2-2 | TRBV28 | NA | TRBD1 | CASSATGGTGELFF | TGTGCCAGCAGTGCAACAGGGGGGACCGGGGAGCTGTTTTTT
12 | TRBJ1-2 | TRBV25-1 | NA | NA | CASSGQGYGYTF | TGTGCCAGCAGTGGTCAGGGGTATGGCTACACCTTC
18 | TRBJ2-3 | TRBV11-2 | NA | TRBD2 | CASSLVGLAGVDPDTQYF | TGTGCCAGCAGCTTAGTCGGACTAGCGGGAGTAGATCCAGATACGCAGTATTTT
13 | TRBJ2-1 | TRBV14 | NA | NA | CASSPRSYNEQFF | TGTGCCAGCAGCCCACGGTCCTACAATGAGCAGTTCTTC
12 | TRBJ2-7 | TRBV19 | NA | NA | CASSIGGDEQYF | TGTGCCAGTAGTATAGGAGGGGACGAGCAGTACTTC
15 | TRBJ1-1 | TRBV11-2 | NA | NA | CASSLKGSMNTEAFF | TGTGCCAGCAGCTTAAAGGGCTCGATGAACACTGAAGCTTTCTTT
13 | TRBJ2-7 | TRBV5-1 | NA | NA | CASSPSGNHEQYF | TGCGCCAGCAGCCCCTCGGGGAATCACGAGCAGTACTTC
11 | TRBJ1-2 | TRBV25-1 | NA | NA | CASTGGYGYTF | TGTGCCAGCACCGGGGGATATGGCTACACCTTC
13 | TRBJ2-1 | TRBV10-3 | few | TRBD2 | CAISGGGPNEQFF | TGTGCCATCAGTGGCGGGGGGCCGAATGAGCAGTTCTTC
17 | TRBJ1-1 | TRBV30 | NA | NA | CAWRGDWTGTINTEAFF | TGTGCCTGGAGAGGAGATTGGACCGGGACCATCAACACTGAAGCTTTCTTT
14 | TRBJ1-2 | TRBV6-5 | NA | TRBD1 | CASSAGRGLDGYTF | TGTGCCAGCAGCGCCGGCAGGGGGCTTGATGGCTACACCTTC
13 | TRBJ1-2 | TRBV12-5 | NA | NA | CASGFMGRGGYTF | TGTGCTAGTGGTTTTATGGGGCGCGGTGGCTACACCTTC
14 | TRBJ2-7 | TRBV7-8 | few | TRBD2 | CASSWTSGTYEQYF | TGTGCCAGCAGCTGGACTAGCGGCACCTACGAGCAGTACTTC
15 | TRBJ2-1 | TRBV14 | NA | TRBD2 | CASSPTAGGLDEQFF | TGTGCCAGCAGCCCGACAGCGGGGGGGCTCGATGAGCAGTTCTTC
15 | TRBJ2-1 | TRBV19 | few | TRBD1 | CASSRGQGALNEQFF | TGTGCCAGTAGTAGAGGACAGGGGGCGCTTAATGAGCAGTTCTTC
12 | TRBJ2-3 | TRBV4-3 | NA | NA | CASSQVGDTQYF | TGCGCCAGCAGCCAAGTTGGGGATACGCAGTATTTT
14 | TRBJ1-2 | TRBV4-3 | NA | NA | CASSQVEGNYGYTF | TGCGCCAGCAGCCAAGTCGAAGGGAACTATGGCTACACCTTC
11 | TRBJ1-1 | TRBV2 | NA | NA | CASRIYTEAFF | TGTGCCAGCAGAATATACACTGAAGCTTTCTTT
14 | TRBJ1-2 | TRBV5-1 | NA | NA | CASRLIGRGDGYTF | TGCGCCAGCAGACTAATCGGAAGGGGCGATGGCTACACCTTC
15 | TRBJ2-1 | TRBV15 | NA | TRBD1 | CATSLEDRVVNEQFF | TGTGCCACCAGCCTCGAAGACAGGGTAGTTAATGAGCAGTTCTTC
15 | TRBJ1-4 | TRBV27 | NA | NA | CASSLSTKGAEKLFF | TGTGCCAGCAGTTTATCGACCAAAGGGGCTGAAAAACTGTTTTTT
15 | TRBJ2-1 | TRBV9 | NA | NA | CASSEYPGTNNEQFF | TGTGCCAGCAGCGAATACCCCGGGACAAACAATGAGCAGTTCTTC
16 | TRBJ2-7 | TRBV29-1 | few | NA | CSVEGLANRAFGEQYF | TGCAGCGTTGAAGGCCTTGCCAACAGGGCTTTCGGCGAGCAGTACTTC
14 | TRBJ1-5 | TRBV30 | NA | TRBD1 | CAWSDYRGSQPQHF | TGTGCCTGGAGCGATTACAGGGGGAGTCAGCCCCAGCATTTT
16 | TRBJ2-6 | TRBV7-8 | NA | TRBD1 | CASSGGQGAGANVLTF | TGTGCCAGCAGTGGGGGACAGGGAGCTGGGGCCAACGTCCTGACTTTC
14 | TRBJ1-2 | TRBV9 | once | TRBD1 | CASSGQGRRDGYTF | TGTGCCAGCAGCGGACAGGGGCGAAGGGATGGCTACACCTTC
15 | TRBJ1-2 | TRBV30 | NA | NA | CAWSATTRSPYGYTF | TGTGCCTGGAGTGCGACAACACGTTCCCCATATGGCTACACCTTC
14 | TRBJ2-5 | TRBV10-1 | NA | TRBD1 | CASSERDSQETQYF | TGCGCCAGCAGTGAACGGGACAGCCAAGAGACCCAGTACTTC
15 | TRBJ2-5 | TRBV9 | few | NA | CASSVEGVAGETQYF | TGTGCCAGCAGCGTAGAAGGAGTGGCGGGGGAGACCCAGTACTTC
14 | TRBJ1-5 | TRBV4-3 | NA | NA | CASSQDSSNQPQHF | TGCGCCAGCAGCCAAGACAGCTCCAATCAGCCCCAGCATTTT
14 | TRBJ2-3 | TRBV5-1 | once | NA | CASSITSAQDTQYF | TGCGCCAGCAGCATAACTAGTGCGCAAGATACGCAGTATTTT
16 | TRBJ2-5 | TRBV15 | NA | TRBD2 | CATSRVAAGRVETQYF | TGTGCCACCAGCAGAGTGGCAGCGGGGAGGGTGGAGACCCAGTACTTC
16 | TRBJ2-4 | TRBV30 | NA | NA | CAWSVPGEMEKNIQYF | TGTGCCTGGAGTGTACCCGGGGAGATGGAGAAAAACATTCAGTACTTC
14 | TRBJ2-3 | TRBV7-6 | few | TRBD1 | CASSPKQGKDTQYF | TGTGCCAGCAGCCCAAAACAGGGGAAAGATACGCAGTATTTT
15 | TRBJ1-6 | TRBV4-3 | NA | NA | CASAISSGENSPLHF | TGCGCCAGCGCCATATCAAGTGGGGAGAATTCACCCCTCCACTTT
14 | TRBJ2-7 | TRBV30 | NA | NA | CAWSVGQRSGEQYF | TGTGCCTGGAGTGTTGGACAGAGGTCCGGCGAGCAGTACTTC
18 | TRBJ2-7 | TRBV11-2 | NA | NA | CASSLGEVGGFLPYEQYF | TGTGCCAGCAGCTTAGGAGAGGTGGGGGGATTCCTCCCCTACGAGCAGTACTTC
13 | TRBJ2-7 | TRBV11-2 | NA | TRBD1 | CASSSGQGREQYF | TGTGCCAGCAGCTCGGGACAGGGCCGCGAGCAGTACTTC
12 | TRBJ1-1 | TRBV19 | NA | NA | CASSPGNTEAFF | TGTGCCAGTAGTCCGGGGAACACTGAAGCTTTCTTT
13 | TRBJ1-2 | TRBV4-1 | NA | NA | CASSQGSTYGYTF | TGCGCCAGCAGCCAAGGCTCGACTTATGGCTACACCTTC
17 | TRBJ2-2 | TRBV4-1 | once | NA | CASSQVRGQPLTGELFF | TGCGCCAGCAGCCAAGTTAGAGGGCAGCCTCTCACCGGGGAGCTGTTTTTT
14 | TRBJ2-2 | TRBV11-1 | NA | NA | CASSLYSYTGELFF | TGTGCCAGCAGCTTATACTCATACACCGGGGAGCTGTTTTTT
13 | TRBJ2-7 | TRBV15 | NA | NA | CATSRDLGDEQYF | TGTGCCACCAGCAGAGATTTGGGAGACGAGCAGTACTTC
13 | TRBJ2-7 | TRBV30 | NA | TRBD1 | CAWGTGGAYEQYF | TGTGCCTGGGGGACAGGAGGAGCCTACGAGCAGTACTTC
15 | TRBJ2-5 | TRBV6-5 | NA | NA | CASSTDNRYQETQYF | TGTGCCAGCAGCACAGACAACCGGTACCAAGAGACCCAGTACTTC
14 | TRBJ2-7 | TRBV4-3 | NA | TRBD2 | CASSPGLGRDEQYF | TGCGCCAGCAGTCCGGGACTAGGCCGCGACGAGCAGTACTTC
15 | TRBJ1-5 | TRBV23-1 | NA | TRBD1 | CASSQSGQKNQPQHF | TGCGCCAGCAGTCAATCGGGACAGAAGAATCAGCCCCAGCATTTT
15 | TRBJ2-2 | TRBV11-2 | many | TRBD1 | CASSARDRNTGELFF | TGTGCCAGCAGCGCACGGGACAGGAACACCGGGGAGCTGTTTTTT
13 | TRBJ2-2 | TRBV7-3 | few | NA | CASGLTGTGELFF | TGTGCCAGCGGACTGACGGGGACCGGGGAGCTGTTTTTT
13 | TRBJ2-7 | TRBV28 | NA | TRBD1 | CASSATGSYEQYF | TGTGCCAGCAGTGCGACAGGGTCCTACGAGCAGTACTTC